This paragraph reports one T cell receptor (beta chain). Its antigen is still unknown. Other DNA sequences in the same sample also yield this CDR3. The germline V and J ends were trimmed by 3 bases and 1 base, with 5 bases remaining between them. The CDR3 contains 13 residues. Germline V gene lookup returns CDR1 MNHEY and CDR2 SVGAGI. The data were obtained in a study of shared clonotypes between healthy human individuals. Study details: Per-donor plates numbered three CD4 naive, three CD4 memory, two CD8 naive and one CD8 memory.

Generated by immunoSEQ multiplex PCR, the TCRdb table keeps only in-frame clones and is missing some. The sample consists of some 2,000,000 clones, about 95% of them appearing once. Study outcomes and limitations: Shared clonotypes across all four donors exceeded non-shared ones in generation probability. Read depth was anticipated to influence clonotype sharing among donors.

The naive CD8 fraction comprised CD45RO-negative cells positively selected for CCR7 and excluded terminally differentiated effector memory CD45RA+ cells. Material for sequencing was naive CD8+ T cells sorted from blood. The TCR sequence derives from a man between 18 and 35 years old in good health. The chain recombines TRBV6-5 with TRBJ2-3, with unresolved D. Here the CDR3 reads CASSYYGTDTQYF. The CDR3 nucleotides are TGTGCCAGCAGTTATTACGGCACAGATACGCAGTATTTT.